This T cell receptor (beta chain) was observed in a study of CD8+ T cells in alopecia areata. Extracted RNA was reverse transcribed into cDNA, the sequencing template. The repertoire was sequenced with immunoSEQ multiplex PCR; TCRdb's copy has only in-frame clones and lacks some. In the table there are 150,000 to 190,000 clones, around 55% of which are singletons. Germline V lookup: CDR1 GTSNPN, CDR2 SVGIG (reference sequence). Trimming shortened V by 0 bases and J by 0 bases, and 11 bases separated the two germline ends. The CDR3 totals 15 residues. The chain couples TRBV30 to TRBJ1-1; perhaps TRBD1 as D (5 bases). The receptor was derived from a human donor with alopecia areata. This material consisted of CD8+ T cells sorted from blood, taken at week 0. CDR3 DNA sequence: TGTGCCTGGAGTGTACGACAGATGTTGAACACTGAAGCTTTCTTT. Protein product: CAWSVRQMLNTEAFF.